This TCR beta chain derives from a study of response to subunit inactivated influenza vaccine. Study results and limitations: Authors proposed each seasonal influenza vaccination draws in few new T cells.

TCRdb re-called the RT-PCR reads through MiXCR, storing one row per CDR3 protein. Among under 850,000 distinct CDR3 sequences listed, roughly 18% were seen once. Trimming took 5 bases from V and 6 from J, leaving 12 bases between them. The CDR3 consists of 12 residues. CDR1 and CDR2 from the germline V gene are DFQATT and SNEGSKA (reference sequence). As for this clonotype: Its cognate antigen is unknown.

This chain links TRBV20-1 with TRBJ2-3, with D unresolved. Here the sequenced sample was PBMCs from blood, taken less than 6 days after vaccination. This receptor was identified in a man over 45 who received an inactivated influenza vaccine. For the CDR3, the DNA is TGCAGTGCTCCGCCCGGGTCGGATACGCAGTATTTT. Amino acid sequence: CSAPPGSDTQYF.